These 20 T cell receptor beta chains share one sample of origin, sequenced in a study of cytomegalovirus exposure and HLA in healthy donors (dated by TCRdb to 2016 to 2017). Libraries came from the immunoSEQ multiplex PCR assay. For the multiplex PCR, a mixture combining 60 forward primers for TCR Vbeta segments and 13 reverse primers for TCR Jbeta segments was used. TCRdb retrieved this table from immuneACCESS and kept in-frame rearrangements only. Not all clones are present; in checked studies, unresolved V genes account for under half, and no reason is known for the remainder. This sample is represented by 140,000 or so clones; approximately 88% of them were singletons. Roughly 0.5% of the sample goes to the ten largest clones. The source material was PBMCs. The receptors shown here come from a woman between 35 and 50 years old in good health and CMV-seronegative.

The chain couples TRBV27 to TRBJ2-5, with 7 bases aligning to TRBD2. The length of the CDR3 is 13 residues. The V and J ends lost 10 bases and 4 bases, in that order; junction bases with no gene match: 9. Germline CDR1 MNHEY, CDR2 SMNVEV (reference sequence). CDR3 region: CAIRRSGTETQYF. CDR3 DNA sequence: TGTGCCATCCGGCGCAGCGGGACAGAGACCCAGTACTTC.

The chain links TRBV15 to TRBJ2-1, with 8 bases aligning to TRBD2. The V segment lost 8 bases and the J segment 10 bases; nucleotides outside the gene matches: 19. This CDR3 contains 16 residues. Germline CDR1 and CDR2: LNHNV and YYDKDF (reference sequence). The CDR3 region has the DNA TGTGCCACCGACACGGGCAGGGGAGCGGGAGAAGGAGAGCAGTTCTTC. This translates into CATDTGRGAGEGEQFF.

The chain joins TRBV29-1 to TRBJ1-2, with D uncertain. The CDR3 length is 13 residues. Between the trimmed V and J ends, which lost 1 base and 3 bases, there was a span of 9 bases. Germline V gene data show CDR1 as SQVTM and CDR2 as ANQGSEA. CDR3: CSVEVREHYGYTF. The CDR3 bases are TGCAGCGTTGAAGTACGGGAGCACTATGGCTACACCTTC.

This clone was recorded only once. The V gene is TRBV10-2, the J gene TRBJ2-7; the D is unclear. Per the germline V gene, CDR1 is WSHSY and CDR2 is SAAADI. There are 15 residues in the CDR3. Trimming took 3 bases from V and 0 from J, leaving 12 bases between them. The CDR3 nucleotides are TGCGCCAGCAGTGATATCAGGCAGTACTCCTACGAGCAGTACTTC. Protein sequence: CASSDIRQYSYEQYF.

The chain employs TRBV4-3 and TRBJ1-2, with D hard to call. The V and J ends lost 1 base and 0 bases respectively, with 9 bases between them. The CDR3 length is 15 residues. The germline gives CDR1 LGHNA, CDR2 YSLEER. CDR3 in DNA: TGCGCCAGCAGCCAAGCCAGCGCTTCTAACTATGGCTACACCTTC. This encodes CASSQASASNYGYTF.

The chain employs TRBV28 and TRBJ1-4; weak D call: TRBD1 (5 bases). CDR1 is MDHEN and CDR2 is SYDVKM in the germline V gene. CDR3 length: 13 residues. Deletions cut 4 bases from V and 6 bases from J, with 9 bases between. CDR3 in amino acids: CASSWGGDEKLFF. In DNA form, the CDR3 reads TGTGCCAGCAGTTGGGGAGGGGATGAAAAACTGTTTTTT.

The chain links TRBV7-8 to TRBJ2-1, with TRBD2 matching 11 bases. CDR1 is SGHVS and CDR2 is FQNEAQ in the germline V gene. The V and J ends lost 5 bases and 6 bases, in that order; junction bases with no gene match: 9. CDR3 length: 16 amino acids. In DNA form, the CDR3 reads TGTGCCAGCAGCAACCCCCGACTAGCGGGGCTCAATGAGCAGTTCTTC. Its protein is CASSNPRLAGLNEQFF.

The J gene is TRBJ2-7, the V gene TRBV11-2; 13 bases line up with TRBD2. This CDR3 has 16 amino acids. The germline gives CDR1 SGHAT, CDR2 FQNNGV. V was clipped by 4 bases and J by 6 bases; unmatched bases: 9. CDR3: CASSSGGTSGTLEQYF. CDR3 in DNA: TGTGCCAGCAGCTCCGGAGGGACTAGCGGGACCCTCGAGCAGTACTTC.

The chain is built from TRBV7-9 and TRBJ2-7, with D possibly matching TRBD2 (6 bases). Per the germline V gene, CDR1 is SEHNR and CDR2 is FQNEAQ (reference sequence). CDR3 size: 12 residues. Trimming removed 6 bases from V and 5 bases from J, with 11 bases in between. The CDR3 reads CASRAGSDEQYF. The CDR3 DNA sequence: TGTGCCAGCAGGGCGGGAAGCGACGAGCAGTACTTC. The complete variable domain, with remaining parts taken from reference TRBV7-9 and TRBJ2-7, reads DTGVSQNPRHKITKRGQNVTFRCDPISEHNRLYWYRQTLGQGPEFLTYFQNEAQLEKSRLLSDRFSAERPKGSFSTLEIQRTEQGDSAMYLCASRAGSDEQYFGPGTRLTVT.

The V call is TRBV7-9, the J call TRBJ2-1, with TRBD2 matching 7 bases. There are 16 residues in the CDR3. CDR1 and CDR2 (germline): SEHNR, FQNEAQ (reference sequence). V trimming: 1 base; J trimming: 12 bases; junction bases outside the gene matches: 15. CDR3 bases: TGTGCCAGCAGCTTAGACCCGGGCGGGAGTGGGACGTGGCAGTTCTTC. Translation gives CASSLDPGGSGTWQFF.

For the CDR3, the DNA is TGTGCCAGTAGTCTTTCGGACCGGACAGGGCATGGCTACACCTTC. This sequence encodes CASSLSDRTGHGYTF. The chain carries TRBV19 and TRBJ1-2, with 8 nucleotides matching TRBD1. The germline V gene encodes CDR1 LNHDA and CDR2 SQIVND (reference sequence). The CDR3 is 15 amino acids. With 5 bases clipped from V and 6 bases from J, the junction kept 11 bases outside the gene matches.

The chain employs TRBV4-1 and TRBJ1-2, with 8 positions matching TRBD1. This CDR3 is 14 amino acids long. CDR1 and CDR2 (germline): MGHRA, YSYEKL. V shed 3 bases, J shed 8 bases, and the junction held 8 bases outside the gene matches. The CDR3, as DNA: TGCGCCAGCAGCCAGGCGACAGGGGCAAGGGGCTACACCTTC. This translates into CASSQATGARGYTF.

The CDR3 DNA sequence: TGTGCCAGCAGCGCCCAGGGCCCAGATACGCAGTATTTT. Translating gives CASSAQGPDTQYF. The chain joins TRBV6-4 to TRBJ2-3; TRBD1 is a possible D gene (5 bases). CDR1 is MRHNA, CDR2 SNTAGT, per germline. The CDR3 runs 13 residues. Trimming removed 6 bases from V and 4 bases from J, with 11 bases in between.

CDR3 coding DNA: TGTGCCAGCTCCCCCTCGGGACTATTCGATACGCAGTATTTT. Encoded protein: CASSPSGLFDTQYF. This chain joins TRBV18 and TRBJ2-3; 7 bases align to TRBD2. Trimming cost V 6 bases and J 6 bases; bases outside gene matches: 9. This CDR3 contains 14 residues. CDR1 and CDR2 from the germline V gene are KGHSH and LQKENI. The full variable domain, in which reference TRBV18 and TRBJ2-3 provide the parts outside the CDR3, is NAGVMQNPRHLVRRRGQEARLRCSPMKGHSHVYWYRQLPEEGLKFMVYLQKENIIDESGMPKERFSAEFPKEGPSILRIQQVVRGDSAAYFCASSPSGLFDTQYFGPGTRLTVL.

The CDR3 DNA reads TGTGCCACCAGCAGAGATCTACTACCCTCCTACGAGCAGTACTTC. Its protein product is CATSRDLLPSYEQYF. The chain combines TRBV15 with TRBJ2-7; D unclear. Germline CDR1 reads LNHNV; CDR2 reads YYDKDF (reference sequence). V lost 0 bases and J lost 0, with 9 bases in between. This CDR3 is 15 amino acids long.

The CDR3 protein is CASSLGTSGRGNEQFF. CDR3 bases: TGTGCCAGCAGCTTGGGGACTAGCGGGAGGGGCAATGAGCAGTTCTTC. This chain connects TRBV7-2 to TRBJ2-1, with 16 bases that match TRBD2. V lost 3 bases, J lost 6 bases, and 2 bases stayed unmatched. CDR1 is SGHTA, CDR2 FQGNSA, per germline. The CDR3 runs to 16 residues.

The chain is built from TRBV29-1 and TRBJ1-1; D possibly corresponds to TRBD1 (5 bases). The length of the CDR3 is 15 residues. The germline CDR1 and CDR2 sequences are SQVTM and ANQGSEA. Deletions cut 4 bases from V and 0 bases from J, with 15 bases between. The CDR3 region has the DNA TGCAGCGTTGCCTCCCAAGGGGTCGTGAACACTGAAGCTTTCTTT. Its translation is CSVASQGVVNTEAFF.

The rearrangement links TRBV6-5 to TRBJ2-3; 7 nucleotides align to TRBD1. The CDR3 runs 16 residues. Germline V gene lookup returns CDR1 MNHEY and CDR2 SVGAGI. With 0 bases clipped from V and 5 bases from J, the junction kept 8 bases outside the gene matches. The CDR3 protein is CASSYSVGQMGDTQYF. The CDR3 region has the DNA TGTGCCAGCAGTTACTCGGTGGGACAGATGGGAGATACGCAGTATTTT.

The chain's CDR3 is CASSFQIGGTGELFF. CDR3 bases: TGTGCCAGCAGCTTTCAGATCGGGGGCACCGGGGAGCTGTTTTTT. The chain recombines TRBV5-5 with TRBJ2-2; a weak D match, TRBD2 (6 bases). V gave up 2 bases and J gave up 4 bases, with 12 bases separating them. The CDR3 consists of 15 residues. Looked up from germline, CDR1 is SGHKS and CDR2 is YYEKEE (reference sequence).

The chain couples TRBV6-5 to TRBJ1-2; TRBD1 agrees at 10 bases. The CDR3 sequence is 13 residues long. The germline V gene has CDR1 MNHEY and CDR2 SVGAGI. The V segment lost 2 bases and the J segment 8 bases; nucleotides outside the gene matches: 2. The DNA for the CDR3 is TGTGCCAGCAGTTACCGGGACAGGGGAGGCTACACCTTC. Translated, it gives CASSYRDRGGYTF.